This T cell receptor beta chain originates from a study of blood T cells in healthy people across ages. CDR1 is SNHLY and CDR2 is FYNNEI in the germline V gene. This CDR3 region has 14 residues. Trimming took 3 bases from V and 4 from J; bases not matched to a gene: 4. This clonotype has a count of ten or more. Using a J-beta primer mix together with a sample-barcoded 5' primer, a second PCR was run for roughly 6 to 12 cycles. TCRdb re-analysed the 5' RACE reads in MiXCR, keeping a single row per CDR3 protein. This sample yields roughly 900,000 distinct CDR3 sequences, of which around 28% are seen a single time; roughly a sixth belongs to the top ten.

The genes are TRBV2 and TRBJ2-5; 8 nucleotides agree with TRBD1. The receptor was isolated from an elderly woman in good health. The sequenced material came from blood. The CDR3 DNA reads as TGTGCCAGCAGTGAGGACAGGGTTATAGAGACCCAGTACTTC. The encoded protein is CASSEDRVIETQYF.